Reported below is one TCR beta chain. The antigen is not known. As for time point: cycle 4 day 1 (C4D1), after around six weeks of nivolumab. Each patient's relapse followed autologous stem cell transplantation, and brentuximab vedotin exposure varied. Researchers report purifying CD4+ T cells from thawed PBMCs by magnetic negative selection. This specimen belongs to a study of PD-1 blockade in classical Hodgkin lymphoma. Overall study context: With a 2-week interval, patients received intravenous nivolumab at 3 mg/kg. Study-wide points: Baseline TCR diversity was reportedly lower in newly diagnosed patients than in healthy donors. It was reported as lower still in relapsed/refractory patients. Nivolumab starters within 1 year of ASCT were excluded. Sources of repertoire differences remain undefined, possibly disease activity or prior therapy.

Measured with immunoSEQ multiplex PCR; TCRdb has only the in-frame clones, and not every one. The table shows 20,000 or so clones, with roughly 80% occurring only once. Looked up from germline, CDR1 is SNHLY and CDR2 is FYNNEI. CDR3 length: 13 residues. The ends were cut back, 1 base at V and 6 bases at J, with 6 bases in the middle. The sequence came from a human donor with classical Hodgkin lymphoma. The chain recombines TRBV2 with TRBJ2-2; D is tentatively TRBD1 or TRBD2 (5 bases each). The sequencing used CD4+ T cells from blood, collected before the fourth cycle of nivolumab. In nucleotides, the CDR3 is TGTGCCAGCAGTGAAGTGGGGGCCGGGGAGCTGTTTTTT. Its protein product is CASSEVGAGELFF. The full variable domain, in which reference TRBV2 and TRBJ2-2 provide the parts outside the CDR3, is EPEVTQTPSHQVTQMGQEVILRCVPISNHLYFYWYRQILGQKVEFLVSFYNNEISEKSEIFDDQFSVERPDGSNFTLKIRSTKLEDSAMYFCASSEVGAGELFFGEGSRLTVL.